Below, 3 T cell receptor beta chains from the same sample are listed, as sequenced in a study of identical twins. Using its own MiXCR run on the 5' RACE reads, TCRdb lists one record per CDR3 protein. This table has 350,000 to 450,000 distinct CDR3 sequences, 18% appearing once. Sequencing used naive T cells sorted from blood. These receptors were collected from a man aged 45-60 years in good health.

In this sample, this clonotype turned up a few times. The chain recombines TRBV18 with TRBJ1-1; the D gene is possibly TRBD1 (5 bases). Germline V gene sequence: CDR1 KGHSH, CDR2 LQKENI. V was pared by 3 bases and J by 0 bases, with 14 bases between. This CDR3 spans 16 amino acids. CDR3 in DNA: TGTGCCAGCTCACCGGGGGTCATGGGGCTGAACACTGAAGCTTTCTTT. Translation: CASSPGVMGLNTEAFF.

The table lists this clonotype with a few counts. The chain employs TRBV7-8 and TRBJ1-5; D perhaps matches TRBD1 (5 bases). Germline assignment: CDR1 SGHVS and CDR2 FQNEAQ. V dropped 5 bases and J dropped 4 bases, with 12 bases sitting between them. This CDR3 has 14 residues. This chain's CDR3 is CASSGPGGNQPQHF. CDR3 nucleotide sequence: TGTGCCAGCAGCGGCCCGGGGGGGAATCAGCCCCAGCATTTT.

This clonotype was recorded a few times. The CDR3 sequence: CASTKGTAPNQPQHF. The CDR3 DNA reads TGTGCCAGCACCAAGGGGACGGCCCCCAATCAGCCCCAGCATTTT. This sequence joins TRBV6-1 and TRBJ1-5, with D tentatively TRBD1 (5 bases). Germline V gives CDR1 MNHNS, CDR2 SASEGT. The V gene lost 7 bases and the J gene lost 3 bases, with 16 bases spanning the gap. This CDR3 is 15 amino acids long.